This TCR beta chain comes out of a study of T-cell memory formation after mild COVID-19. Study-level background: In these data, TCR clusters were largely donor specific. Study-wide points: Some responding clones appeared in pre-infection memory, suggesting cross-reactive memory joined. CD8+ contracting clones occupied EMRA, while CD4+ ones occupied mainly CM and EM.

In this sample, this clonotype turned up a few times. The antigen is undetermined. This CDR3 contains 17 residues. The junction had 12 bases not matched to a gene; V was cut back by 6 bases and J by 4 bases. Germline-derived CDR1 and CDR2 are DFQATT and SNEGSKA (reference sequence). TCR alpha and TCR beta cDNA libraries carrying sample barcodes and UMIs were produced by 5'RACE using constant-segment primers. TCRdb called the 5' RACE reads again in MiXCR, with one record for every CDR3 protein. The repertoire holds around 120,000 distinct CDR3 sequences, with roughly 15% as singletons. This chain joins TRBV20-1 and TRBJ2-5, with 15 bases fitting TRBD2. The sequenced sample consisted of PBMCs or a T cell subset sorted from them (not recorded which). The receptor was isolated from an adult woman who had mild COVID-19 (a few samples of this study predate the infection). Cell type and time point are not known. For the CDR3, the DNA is TGCAGTGCCGTTCCTCGGACTAGCGGGGGGGCCGGAGAGACCCAGTACTTC. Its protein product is CSAVPRTSGGAGETQYF.